This passage covers 27 T cell receptor beta chains from one sample sequenced in a study of blood T cell repertoires in COVID-19. Sequencing used immunoSEQ multiplex PCR; TCRdb keeps in-frame clones, though not all of them. The sample records some 240,000 clones, over 80% being singletons. The sequencing input was peripheral blood. The receptors were gathered from a middle-aged woman who had recovered from COVID-19.

A word on this clone: Additional DNA sequences in this sample encode the identical CDR3. The chain couples TRBV29-1 to TRBJ1-4; the D is unclear. This CDR3 spans 13 amino acids. V was cut by 4 bases and J by 0 bases, with 6 bases left in between. Germline-derived CDR1 and CDR2 are SQVTM and ANQGSEA. The CDR3 bases are TGCAGCGTTGGAACTTCAACTAATGAAAAACTGTTTTTT. As protein: CSVGTSTNEKLFF.

This chain joins TRBV18 and TRBJ2-3, with 8 positions matching TRBD1. Unmatched junction bases numbered 9, after V lost 5 bases and J lost 2 bases. This CDR3 is built from 16 residues. Looked up from germline, CDR1 is KGHSH and CDR2 is LQKENI. CDR3 in amino acids: CASSRGTGPATDTQYF. The CDR3 coding sequence is TGTGCCAGCTCAAGAGGGACAGGACCAGCCACAGATACGCAGTATTTT.

The chain has TRBV6-5 and TRBJ1-1, with D perhaps TRBD1 (5 bases). With 8 bases removed from V and 7 bases from J, the gap between germline ends came to 17 bases. The CDR3 is 13 amino acids. CDR1 is MNHEY and CDR2 is SVGAGI in the germline V gene. The CDR3 region has the DNA TGTGCCAGCCACCTGACAGAGGTTAATGAAGCTTTCTTT. Protein product: CASHLTEVNEAFF.

The chain has TRBV15 and TRBJ1-1; possibly TRBD1 for D (6 bases). The CDR3 spans 13 residues. Trimming took 8 bases from V and 5 from J, leaving 15 bases between them. From germline, CDR1 is LNHNV and CDR2 YYDKDF (reference sequence). The CDR3 reads CATAWDTGTEAFF. The CDR3 DNA is TGTGCCACCGCCTGGGACACGGGGACTGAAGCTTTCTTT. The full variable domain, with the rest looked up from reference TRBV15 and TRBJ1-1, is DAMVIQNPRYQVTQFGKPVTLSCSQTLNHNVMYWYQQKSSQAPKLLFHYYDKDFNNEADTPDNFQSRRPNTSFCFLDIRSPGLGDTAMYLCATAWDTGTEAFFGQGTRLTVV.

The chain uses TRBV6-5 and TRBJ2-7, with TRBD2 identical over 8 bases. Germline trimming cut 2 bases from V and 7 bases from J; bases unmatched to any gene: 7. Germline lookup yields CDR1 MNHEY and CDR2 SVGAGI. The CDR3 covers 14 residues. The CDR3 region is CASSYREGDWEQYF. In DNA form, the CDR3 reads TGTGCCAGCAGTTACCGGGAGGGGGACTGGGAGCAGTACTTC.

This chain links TRBV24-1 with TRBJ2-5, with 10 bases aligning to TRBD1. V trimming: 3 bases; J trimming: 3 bases; junction bases outside the gene matches: 3. Germline CDR1 is KGHDR and CDR2 is SFDVKD. CDR3 size: 15 residues. The CDR3 DNA follows: TGTGCCACCAGTGATCCTGGGACAGGGGAAGAGACCCAGTACTTC. It specifies CATSDPGTGEETQYF.

V usage is TRBV6-5 and J usage is TRBJ1-5; no firm D call. The germline V gene has CDR1 MNHEY and CDR2 SVGAGI. Deletions cut 4 bases from V and 4 bases from J, with 8 bases between. This CDR3 is 13 amino acids long. DNA for the CDR3: TGTGCCAGCAGTTTCCAGGAAAATCAGCCCCAGCATTTT. Protein sequence: CASSFQENQPQHF.

V gene TRBV30 combines with J gene TRBJ1-1, with TRBD1 matching 8 bases. Germline CDR1 GTSNPN, CDR2 SVGIG (reference sequence). The CDR3 is 15 residues long. Unmatched junction bases numbered 7, after V lost 3 bases and J lost 1 base. The CDR3 sequence: CAWRPGQGTNTEAFF. CDR3 nucleotides: TGTGCCTGGAGACCAGGACAGGGCACGAACACTGAAGCTTTCTTT.

The gene calls are TRBV6-5 and TRBJ2-2; tentative D call: TRBD2 (6 bases). Trimming left V 7 bases short and J 9 bases short, with 18 bases between. The CDR3 contains 14 residues. Germline V lookup: CDR1 MNHEY, CDR2 SVGAGI. This CDR3 reads CASTTGELKRELFF. Written as DNA, the CDR3 is TGTGCCAGCACCACGGGGGAGTTGAAGAGGGAGCTGTTTTTT.

The J gene is TRBJ1-1, the V gene TRBV10-3, with D possibly being TRBD1 (6 bases). This CDR3 region has 14 residues. The V and J ends lost 6 bases and 3 bases respectively, with 14 bases between them. Germline V gene lookup returns CDR1 ENHRY and CDR2 SYGVKD. The CDR3 loop reads CAISQTGKDTEAFF. CDR3 sequence (DNA): TGTGCCATCAGCCAGACAGGAAAGGACACTGAAGCTTTCTTT.

The J gene is TRBJ1-2, the V gene TRBV11-2; 7 bases match TRBD1. The CDR3 runs to 13 residues. Germline trimming cut 5 bases from V and 7 bases from J; bases unmatched to any gene: 7. The germline gives CDR1 SGHAT, CDR2 FQNNGV. In DNA, the CDR3 is TGTGCCAGCAGCCCAGGGGGTTCTGTTGGCTACACCTTC. As protein: CASSPGGSVGYTF.

To note about this clone: The sample contains more than one DNA sequence encoding this CDR3. This sequence joins TRBV6-5 and TRBJ1-1; D gene unclear. The length of the CDR3 is 13 residues. V lost 2 bases and J lost 1, with 5 bases in between. CDR1 MNHEY and CDR2 SVGAGI come from the germline V gene. Written as DNA, the CDR3 is TGTGCCAGCAGTTACAGAGGGAACACTGAAGCTTTCTTT. It specifies CASSYRGNTEAFF.

V is TRBV2 and J is TRBJ1-2; 8 nucleotides agree with TRBD1. The CDR3 extends over 15 amino acids. Trimming took 7 bases from V and 5 from J; bases not matched to a gene: 12. Germline V gene sequence: CDR1 SNHLY, CDR2 FYNNEI. CDR3 DNA: TGTGCCAGCAATCTCCTCGGGACAGGAGAATATGGCTACACCTTC. Its protein is CASNLLGTGEYGYTF.

This chain joins TRBV5-1 and TRBJ1-1; weak D call: TRBD1 (5 bases). Trimming removed 4 bases from V and 11 bases from J, with 15 bases in between. The CDR3 length is 12 residues. The germline V gene has CDR1 SGHRS and CDR2 YFSETQ. As DNA, the CDR3 is TGCGCCAGCAGCGCCGAGGGGAGGGCTGCTTTCTTT. As protein: CASSAEGRAAFF.

The chain combines TRBV10-3 with TRBJ1-1; D might be TRBD1 (6 bases). The CDR3 length is 14 residues. Germline CDR1 and CDR2: ENHRY and SYGVKD. With 8 bases removed from V and 6 bases from J, the gap between germline ends came to 19 bases. The CDR3 DNA follows: TGTGCCATCTATGACCGGGGGGCAAACGCTGAAGCTTTCTTT. As protein: CAIYDRGANAEAFF.

The V and J genes are TRBV30 and TRBJ2-3, with 10 bases lining up with TRBD2. The CDR3 is made up of 15 amino acids. V dropped 2 bases and J dropped 4; count of bases not matched to a gene: 6. CDR1 is GTSNPN and CDR2 is SVGIG in the germline V gene (reference sequence). CDR3 protein: CAWSRLAGVPDTQYF. The CDR3 DNA reads TGTGCCTGGAGTAGGCTAGCGGGGGTGCCAGATACGCAGTATTTT.

V usage is TRBV24-1 and J usage is TRBJ2-1; 10 bases line up with TRBD1. There are 15 residues in the CDR3. The trim removed 3 bases at V and 9 bases at J, leaving 7 bases unmatched. Germline V gives CDR1 KGHDR, CDR2 SFDVKD. The CDR3 DNA reads as TGTGCCACCAGTGATCCCGGGACAGGGGTGGGTGAGCAGTTCTTC. It specifies CATSDPGTGVGEQFF.

The chain links TRBV7-2 to TRBJ2-7; D perhaps matches TRBD1 (5 bases). The germline V gene encodes CDR1 SGHTA and CDR2 FQGNSA. The CDR3 is 12 amino acids. Deletions cut 5 bases from V and 5 bases from J, with 10 bases between. The CDR3 sequence: CASSRTRHEQYF. CDR3 DNA sequence: TGTGCCAGCAGCCGGACACGACACGAGCAGTACTTC. Full variable domain (rest looked up from reference TRBV7-2 and TRBJ2-7): GAGVSQSPSNKVTEKGKDVELRCDPISGHTALYWYRQSLGQGLEFLIYFQGNSAPDKSGLPSDRFSAERTGGSVSTLTIQRTQQEDSAVYLCASSRTRHEQYFGPGTRLTVT.

The chain links TRBV7-9 to TRBJ2-3; tentatively, D is TRBD1 (6 bases). The CDR3 runs 15 residues. V was cut by 2 bases and J by 2 bases, with 11 bases left in between. Looked up from germline, CDR1 is SEHNR and CDR2 is FQNEAQ (reference sequence). The CDR3 nucleotides are TGTGCCAGCAGCTTACAGGGGTGGGACACAGATACGCAGTATTTT. It yields the protein CASSLQGWDTDTQYF.

With respect to this clone: Within the sample, other DNA sequences also encode this same CDR3. The gene calls are TRBV5-1 and TRBJ1-3; D is unresolved. From germline, CDR1 is SGHRS and CDR2 YFSETQ. The CDR3 is 14 amino acids. Trimming shortened V by 0 bases and J by 0 bases, and 4 bases separated the two germline ends. CDR3 nucleotides: TGCGCCAGCAGCTTGGGGAGCTCTGGAAACACCATATATTTT. It encodes CASSLGSSGNTIYF.

The V and J genes are TRBV7-2 and TRBJ1-2; D is ambiguous. The CDR3 runs to 12 residues. The V gene lost 2 bases and the J gene lost 13 bases, with 14 bases spanning the gap. Germline CDR1 and CDR2: SGHTA and FQGNSA. The CDR3 protein is CASSLSGQVSTF. The DNA for the CDR3 is TGTGCCAGCAGCTTAAGTGGGCAGGTCTCCACCTTC.

The chain recombines TRBV5-1 with TRBJ2-5, with 8 bases that match TRBD2. CDR3 length: 16 residues. The V gene end was trimmed by 0 bases and the J gene end by 4 bases; junction bases not matched to a gene: 8. Germline V gene lookup returns CDR1 SGHRS and CDR2 YFSETQ. DNA of the CDR3: TGCGCCAGCAGCTTGGCCTCGGGGGGGCGCGGAGAGACCCAGTACTTC. Its protein product is CASSLASGGRGETQYF.

This clone was recorded a few times. CDR3 sequence: CASGRGDSNTEAFF. As DNA, the CDR3 is TGTGCCAGCGGCCGGGGGGACTCGAACACTGAAGCTTTCTTT. This rearrangement joins TRBV2 to TRBJ1-1; D perhaps matches TRBD1 (5 bases). V lost 8 bases to trimming and J lost 1 base, with 14 bases between them. Per the germline V gene, CDR1 is SNHLY and CDR2 is FYNNEI. This CDR3 spans 14 amino acids.

A remark on this clone: As the CDR3 is not closed by the conserved phenylalanine or tryptophan, this likely results from a read error. The DNA is left out, because the CDR3 cannot be placed on it with certainty; the CDR3 is given as TCRdb lists it. The chain links TRBV28 to TRBJ2-3; TRBD1 is the table's D call, not checked against the DNA. With termini counted, the CDR3 has 14 amino acids. Germline V gene data show CDR1 as MDHEN and CDR2 as SYDVKM. The CDR3 reads CASSFASIGQGSAL.

This sequence joins TRBV5-1 and TRBJ2-4; possibly TRBD2 for D (6 bases). The germline V and J ends were trimmed by 3 bases and 0 bases, with 13 bases remaining between them. CDR1 is SGHRS and CDR2 is YFSETQ in the germline V gene. The CDR3 runs 16 residues. CDR3 in DNA: TGCGCCAGCAGCTCGATCCCGGGACTAGCCAAAAACATTCAGTACTTC. Protein product: CASSSIPGLAKNIQYF.

The V and J genes are TRBV29-1 and TRBJ2-3, with D hard to call. V lost 8 bases and J 4 bases, leaving 13 bases between the germline ends. Germline lookup yields CDR1 SQVTM and CDR2 ANQGSEA. The CDR3 has 12 residues. The CDR3, as DNA: TGCAGCATATTAGTTCTCGCAGATACGCAGTATTTT. It codes for CSILVLADTQYF.

This rearrangement joins TRBV6-5 to TRBJ1-1, with TRBD1 matching over 10 bases. Germline CDR1 reads MNHEY; CDR2 reads SVGAGI. CDR3 size: 13 residues. Trimming removed 6 bases from V and 5 bases from J; junction bases left unmatched: 3. CDR3 amino acids: CASRRQGATEAFF. CDR3 coding DNA: TGTGCCAGCAGGCGACAGGGGGCAACTGAAGCTTTCTTT.